Listed here are 10 T cell receptor beta chains from one sample, sequenced in a study of cytomegalovirus exposure and HLA in healthy donors. The PCR was carried out with 60 Vbeta primers and 13 Jbeta primers. Sequencing was performed with immunoSEQ multiplex PCR; in TCRdb, only in-frame clones are kept and a portion is missing. The sample carries approximately 150,000 clones, around three quarters recorded once. The sample consisted of PBMCs. Receptors originate from a man aged 40-50 years in good health and CMV-seronegative.

Only one count was recorded for this clone. The chain combines TRBV9 with TRBJ2-5, with TRBD2 as a possible D gene (6 bases). CDR3 length equals 16 residues. The germline gives CDR1 SGDLS, CDR2 YYNGEE. Trimming pared 3 bases from V and 1 base from J, leaving 16 bases between. The CDR3 spells CASSAHRGSLQETQYF. DNA for the CDR3: TGTGCCAGCAGCGCTCATCGGGGGAGTCTCCAAGAGACCCAGTACTTC. Complete variable domain (other parts from reference TRBV9 and TRBJ2-5): DSGVTQTPKHLITATGQRVTLRCSPRSGDLSVYWYQQSLDQGLQFLIQYYNGEERAKGNILERFSAQQFPDLHSELNLSSLELGDSALYFCASSAHRGSLQETQYFGPGTRLLVL.

V and J are TRBV18 and TRBJ2-7; 8 bases match TRBD1. Germline V gene lookup returns CDR1 KGHSH and CDR2 LQKENI. The CDR3 runs 15 residues. V shed 3 bases, J shed 0 bases, and the junction held 4 bases outside the gene matches. The CDR3 sequence is CASSPGQGSSYEQYF. For the CDR3, the DNA is TGTGCCAGCTCACCTGGACAGGGTAGCTCCTACGAGCAGTACTTC.

Only a few counts were recorded for this clone. The rearrangement uses TRBV4-3 and TRBJ2-7; D perhaps matches TRBD2 (6 bases). There are 15 residues in the CDR3. CDR1 LGHNA and CDR2 YSLEER come from the germline V gene. Trimming pared 4 bases from V and 2 bases from J, leaving 15 bases between. The CDR3 DNA reads as TGCGCCAGCAGCCCCGGGACTCGATACGCCTACGAGCAGTACTTC. It translates to CASSPGTRYAYEQYF.

The chain links TRBV7-9 to TRBJ2-7, with D unresolved. Looked up from germline, CDR1 is SEHNR and CDR2 is FQNEAQ (reference sequence). This CDR3 comprises 11 residues. V lost 4 bases, J lost 5 bases, and 6 bases lay in between. The DNA of the CDR3 is TGTGCCAGCAGCTCCCAGAACGAGCAGTACTTC. Translating it yields CASSSQNEQYF.

This rearrangement joins TRBV7-2 to TRBJ2-3; TRBD2 is a possible D gene (6 bases). Germline V gene lookup returns CDR1 SGHTA and CDR2 FQGNSA. The CDR3 loop spans 13 amino acids. V lost 10 bases and J lost 11, with 22 bases in between. CDR3 bases: TGTGCCACCTCAACTAGCACCTTGTGGGTGCAGTATTTT. Translated, it gives CATSTSTLWVQYF.

The chain is built from TRBV15 and TRBJ2-7; 9 bases match TRBD2. V dropped 3 bases and J dropped 6; count of bases not matched to a gene: 3. This CDR3 has 13 amino acids. Germline V gene data show CDR1 as LNHNV and CDR2 as YYDKDF (reference sequence). CDR3 residues: CATSRTSGAEQYF. CDR3 nucleotide sequence: TGTGCCACCAGCAGGACTAGCGGAGCCGAGCAGTACTTC.

This clone occurred a few times. V and J are TRBV7-6 and TRBJ1-5, with a possible D match to TRBD1 (5 bases). CDR3 length: 15 amino acids. Germline V CDR1 and CDR2: SGHVS, FNYEAQ. Trimming removed 5 bases at V and 5 bases at J, with 16 bases between. The CDR3 protein is CASSRTPASDQPQHF. The DNA for the CDR3 is TGTGCCAGCAGCAGGACACCCGCGAGCGATCAGCCCCAGCATTTT.

V usage is TRBV19 and J usage is TRBJ2-7; maybe TRBD1 (6 bases). The ends were cut back, 3 bases at V and 5 bases at J, with 11 bases in the middle. In germline, CDR1 is LNHDA, CDR2 SQIVND (reference sequence). The CDR3 totals 13 residues. CDR3 residues: CASSMGRGNEQYF. CDR3 nucleotides: TGTGCCAGTAGTATGGGCAGGGGAAACGAGCAGTACTTC. The complete variable domain, with remaining parts taken from reference TRBV19 and TRBJ2-7, reads DGGITQSPKYLFRKEGQNVTLSCEQNLNHDAMYWYRQDPGQGLRLIYYSQIVNDFQKGDIAEGYSVSREKKESFPLTVTSAQKNPTAFYLCASSMGRGNEQYFGPGTRLTVT.

The V gene is TRBV6-5, the J gene TRBJ1-3; tentatively, D is TRBD1 (6 bases). CDR1 and CDR2 (germline): MNHEY, SVGAGI. The CDR3 totals 15 residues. Trimming took 6 bases from V and 0 from J, leaving 12 bases between them. CDR3 in DNA: TGTGCCAGCAGGGTGGGGACATCCTCTGGAAACACCATATATTTT. It translates to CASRVGTSSGNTIYF.

The genes are TRBV9 and TRBJ1-3, with TRBD1 matching over 9 bases. Germline V gene data show CDR1 as SGDLS and CDR2 as YYNGEE. This CDR3 spans 16 amino acids. The V segment lost 0 bases and the J segment 3 bases; nucleotides outside the gene matches: 4. CDR3 DNA: TGTGCCAGCAGCGTAGAGGGACAGGGTGTTGGAAACACCATATATTTT. Its protein product is CASSVEGQGVGNTIYF.